This paragraph covers one T cell receptor beta chain sequence. Its antigen is still unknown. Looked up from germline, CDR1 is GTSNPN and CDR2 is SVGIG (reference sequence). This CDR3 spans 16 amino acids. Trimming removed 0 bases at V and 4 bases at J, with 16 bases between. A CD45RO/CCR7/CD25/CD127/CD95/CD27 panel sorted naive, central memory, regulatory and stem cell-like memory CD4+ cells. Each of the sorted populations had a purity greater than 98%. The sample originates from a study of beta chain features in type 1 diabetes. Turning to the study itself: Regarding age, gender and cell yields, patients proved similar to healthy donors. General observations from the study: Type 1 diabetes patients showed a moderate but significant shortening of TCRB CDR3s in all four CD4+ subsets. Whether HLA type influences TCRB rearrangement remained unresolved here.

All of the isolated RNA was reverse transcribed, so expressed TCRB transcripts were sequenced. Some clones are missing from TCRdb's copy, which holds only in-frame ones; the method was immunoSEQ multiplex PCR. The data hold approximately 150,000 clones, with about 13% observed a single time. The sample consisted of central memory CD4+ T cells from blood. This TCR was recovered from a man aged 18 to 30 with type 1 diabetes. The chain is built from TRBV30 and TRBJ1-5; D remains ambiguous. CDR3 amino acids: CAWSVKSSALNQPQHF. The CDR3 DNA sequence: TGTGCCTGGAGTGTGAAAAGTTCGGCTCTAAATCAGCCCCAGCATTTT.